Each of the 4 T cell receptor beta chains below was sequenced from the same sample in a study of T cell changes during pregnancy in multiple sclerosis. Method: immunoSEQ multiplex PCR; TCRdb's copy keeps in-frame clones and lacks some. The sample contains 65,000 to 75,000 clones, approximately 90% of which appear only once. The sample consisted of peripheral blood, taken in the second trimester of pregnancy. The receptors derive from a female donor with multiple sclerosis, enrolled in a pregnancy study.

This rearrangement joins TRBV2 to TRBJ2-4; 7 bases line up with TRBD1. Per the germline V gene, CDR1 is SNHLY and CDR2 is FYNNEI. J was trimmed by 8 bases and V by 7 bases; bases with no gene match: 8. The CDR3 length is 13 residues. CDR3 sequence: CASTTQGMDIQYF. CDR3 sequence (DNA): TGTGCCAGCACCACACAGGGGATGGACATTCAGTACTTC. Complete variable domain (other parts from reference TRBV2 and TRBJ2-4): EPEVTQTPSHQVTQMGQEVILRCVPISNHLYFYWYRQILGQKVEFLVSFYNNEISEKSEIFDDQFSVERPDGSNFTLKIRSTKLEDSAMYFCASTTQGMDIQYFGAGTRLSVL.

The CDR3 coding sequence is TGTGCTAGTGGTTTGGCAAAGAAACCCGGGACAGGAGTCACAGATACGCAGTATTTT. Translating it yields CASGLAKKPGTGVTDTQYF. J is TRBJ2-3 and V is TRBV12-5; 8 positions match TRBD1. Per the germline V gene, CDR1 is LGHNT and CDR2 is FRNRAP. This CDR3 is built from 19 residues. The V and J ends lost 1 base and 2 bases, in that order; junction bases with no gene match: 14. The full variable domain, rest sourced from reference TRBV12-5 and TRBJ2-3, is DARVTQTPRHKVTEMGQEVTMRCQPILGHNTVFWYRQTMMQGLELLAYFRNRAPLDDSGMPKDRFSAEMPDATLATLKIQPSEPRDSAVYFCASGLAKKPGTGVTDTQYFGPGTRLTVL.

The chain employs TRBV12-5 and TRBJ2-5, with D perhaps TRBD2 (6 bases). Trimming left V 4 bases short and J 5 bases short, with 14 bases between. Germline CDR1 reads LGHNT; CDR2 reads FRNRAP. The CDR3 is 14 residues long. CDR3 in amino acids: CASGSGLPPETQYF. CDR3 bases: TGTGCTAGTGGTTCGGGACTCCCCCCGGAGACCCAGTACTTC.

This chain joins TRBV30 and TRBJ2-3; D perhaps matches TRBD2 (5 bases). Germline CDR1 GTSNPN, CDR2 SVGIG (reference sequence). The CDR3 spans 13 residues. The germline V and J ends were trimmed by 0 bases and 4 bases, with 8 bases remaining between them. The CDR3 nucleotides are TGTGCCTGGAGTGTACTGGGAGCAGATACGCAGTATTTT. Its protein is CAWSVLGADTQYF.